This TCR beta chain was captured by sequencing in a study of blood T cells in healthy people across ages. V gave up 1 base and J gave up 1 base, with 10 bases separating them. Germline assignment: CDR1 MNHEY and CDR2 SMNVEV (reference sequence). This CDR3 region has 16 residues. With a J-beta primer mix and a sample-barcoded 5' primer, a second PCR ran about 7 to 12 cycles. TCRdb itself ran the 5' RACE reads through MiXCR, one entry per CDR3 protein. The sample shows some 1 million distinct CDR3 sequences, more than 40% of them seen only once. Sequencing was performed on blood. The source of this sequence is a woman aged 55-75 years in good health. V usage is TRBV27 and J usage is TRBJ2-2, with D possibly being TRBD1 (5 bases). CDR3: CASSLYPGQNTGELFF. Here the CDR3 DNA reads TGTGCCAGCAGTTTATACCCAGGACAGAACACCGGGGAGCTGTTTTTT.